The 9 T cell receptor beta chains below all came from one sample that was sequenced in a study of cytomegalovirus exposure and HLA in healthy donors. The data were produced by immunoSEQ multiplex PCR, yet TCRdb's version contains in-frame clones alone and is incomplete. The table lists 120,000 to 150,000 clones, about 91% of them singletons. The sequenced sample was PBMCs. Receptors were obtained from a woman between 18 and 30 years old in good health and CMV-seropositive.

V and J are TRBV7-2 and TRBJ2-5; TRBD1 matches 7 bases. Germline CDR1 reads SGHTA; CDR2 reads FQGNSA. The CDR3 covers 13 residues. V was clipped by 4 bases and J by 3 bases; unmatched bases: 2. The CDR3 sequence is CASSWDREETQYF. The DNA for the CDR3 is TGTGCCAGCAGCTGGGACAGAGAAGAGACCCAGTACTTC.

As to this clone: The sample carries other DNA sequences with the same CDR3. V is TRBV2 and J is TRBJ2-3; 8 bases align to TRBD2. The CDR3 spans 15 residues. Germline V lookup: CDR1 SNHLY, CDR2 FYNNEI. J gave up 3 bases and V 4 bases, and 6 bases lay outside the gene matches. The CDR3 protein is CASSVLAGGTDTQYF. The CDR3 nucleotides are TGTGCCAGCAGTGTACTCGCGGGAGGTACAGATACGCAGTATTTT.

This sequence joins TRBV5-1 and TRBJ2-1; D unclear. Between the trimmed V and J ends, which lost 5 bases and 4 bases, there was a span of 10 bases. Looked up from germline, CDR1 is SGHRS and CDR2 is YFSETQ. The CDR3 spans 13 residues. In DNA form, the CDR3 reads TGCGCCAGCAGGGGCACAGAATACAATGAGCAGTTCTTC. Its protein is CASRGTEYNEQFF.

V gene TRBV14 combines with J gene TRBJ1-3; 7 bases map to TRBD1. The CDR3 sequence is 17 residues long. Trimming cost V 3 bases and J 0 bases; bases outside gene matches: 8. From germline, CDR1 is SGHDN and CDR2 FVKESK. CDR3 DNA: TGTGCCAGCAGCCACAGGGGACAGTCTTTCTCTGGAAACACCATATATTTT. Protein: CASSHRGQSFSGNTIYF.

The DNA for the CDR3 is TGTGCCAGCAGTATGTGGGACAGGATAAACGAAAAACTGTTTTTT. Its translation is CASSMWDRINEKLFF. This chain uses TRBV6-1 with TRBJ1-4; 8 nucleotides match TRBD1. CDR3 length: 15 amino acids. Trimming cost V 5 bases and J 8 bases; bases outside gene matches: 10. Germline assignment: CDR1 MNHNS and CDR2 SASEGT.

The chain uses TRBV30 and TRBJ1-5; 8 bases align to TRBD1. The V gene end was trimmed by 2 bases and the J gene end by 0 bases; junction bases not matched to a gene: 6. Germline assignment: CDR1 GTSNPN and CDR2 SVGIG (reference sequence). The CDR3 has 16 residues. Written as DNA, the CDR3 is TGTGCCTGGAGTCCTAGGACAGGGCATAGCAATCAGCCCCAGCATTTT. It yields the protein CAWSPRTGHSNQPQHF.

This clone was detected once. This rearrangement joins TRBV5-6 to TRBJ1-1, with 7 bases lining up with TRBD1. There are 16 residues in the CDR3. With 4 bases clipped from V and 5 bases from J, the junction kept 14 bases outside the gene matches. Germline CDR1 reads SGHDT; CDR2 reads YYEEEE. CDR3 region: CASSTGQALWGTEAFF. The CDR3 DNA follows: TGTGCCAGCAGCACCGGACAGGCCTTGTGGGGTACTGAAGCTTTCTTT.

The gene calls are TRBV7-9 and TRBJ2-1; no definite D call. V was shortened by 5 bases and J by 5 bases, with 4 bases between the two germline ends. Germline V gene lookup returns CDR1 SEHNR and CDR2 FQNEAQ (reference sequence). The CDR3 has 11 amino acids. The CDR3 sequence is CASSRNNEQFF. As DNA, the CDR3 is TGTGCCAGCAGCCGTAACAATGAGCAGTTCTTC. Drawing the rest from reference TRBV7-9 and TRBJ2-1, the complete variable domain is DTGVSQNPRHKITKRGQNVTFRCDPISEHNRLYWYRQTLGQGPEFLTYFQNEAQLEKSRLLSDRFSAERPKGSFSTLEIQRTEQGDSAMYLCASSRNNEQFFGPGTRLTVL.

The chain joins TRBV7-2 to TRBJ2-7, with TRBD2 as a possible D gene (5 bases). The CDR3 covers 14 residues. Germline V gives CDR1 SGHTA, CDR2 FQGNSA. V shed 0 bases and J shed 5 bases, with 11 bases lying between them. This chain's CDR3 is CASSLAGASHEQYF. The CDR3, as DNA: TGTGCCAGCAGCTTAGCGGGAGCGTCCCACGAGCAGTACTTC.